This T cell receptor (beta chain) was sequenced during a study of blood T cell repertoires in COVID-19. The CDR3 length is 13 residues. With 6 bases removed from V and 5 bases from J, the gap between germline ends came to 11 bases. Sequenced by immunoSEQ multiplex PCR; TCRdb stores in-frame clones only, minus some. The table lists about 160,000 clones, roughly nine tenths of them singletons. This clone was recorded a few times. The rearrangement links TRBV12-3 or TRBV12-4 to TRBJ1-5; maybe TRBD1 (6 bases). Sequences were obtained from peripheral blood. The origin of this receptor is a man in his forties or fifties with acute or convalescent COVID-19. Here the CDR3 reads CASSPGQYQPQHF. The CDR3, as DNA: TGTGCCAGCAGCCCTGGACAGTATCAGCCCCAGCATTTT.